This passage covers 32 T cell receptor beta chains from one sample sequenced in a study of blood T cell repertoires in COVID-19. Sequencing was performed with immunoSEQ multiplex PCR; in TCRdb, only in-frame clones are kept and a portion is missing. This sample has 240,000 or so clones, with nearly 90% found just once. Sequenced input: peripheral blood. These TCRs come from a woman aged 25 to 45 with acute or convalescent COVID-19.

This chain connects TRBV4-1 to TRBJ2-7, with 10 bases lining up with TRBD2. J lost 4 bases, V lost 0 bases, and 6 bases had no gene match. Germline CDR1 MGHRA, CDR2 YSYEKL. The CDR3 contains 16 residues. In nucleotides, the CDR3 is TGCGCCAGCAGCCAAGAGGTACGGACTAGCGGATACGAGCAGTACTTC. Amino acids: CASSQEVRTSGYEQYF.

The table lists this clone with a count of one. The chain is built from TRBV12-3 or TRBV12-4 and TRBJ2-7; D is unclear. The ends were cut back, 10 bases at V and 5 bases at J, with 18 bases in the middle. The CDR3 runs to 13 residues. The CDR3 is CATRPGPGHEQYF. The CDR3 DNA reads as TGTGCCACCCGTCCCGGCCCTGGGCACGAGCAGTACTTC.

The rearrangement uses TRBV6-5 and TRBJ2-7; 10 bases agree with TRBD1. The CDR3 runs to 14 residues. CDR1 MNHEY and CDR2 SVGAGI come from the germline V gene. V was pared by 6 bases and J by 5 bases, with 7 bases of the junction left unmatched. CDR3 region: CASRRDRGVNEQYF. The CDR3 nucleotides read TGTGCCAGCAGGAGGGACAGGGGTGTCAACGAGCAGTACTTC.

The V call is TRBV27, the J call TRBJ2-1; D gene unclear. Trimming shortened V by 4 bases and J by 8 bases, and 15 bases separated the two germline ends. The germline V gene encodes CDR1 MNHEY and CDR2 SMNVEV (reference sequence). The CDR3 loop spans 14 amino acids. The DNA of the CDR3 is TGTGCCAGCAGTTCCCCCCTAGGTTCGCATGAGCAGTTCTTC. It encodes CASSSPLGSHEQFF.

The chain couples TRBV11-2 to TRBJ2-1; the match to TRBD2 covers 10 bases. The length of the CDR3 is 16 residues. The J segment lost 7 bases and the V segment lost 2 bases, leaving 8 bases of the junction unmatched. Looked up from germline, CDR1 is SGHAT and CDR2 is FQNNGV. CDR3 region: CASSLTPSGRLNEQFF. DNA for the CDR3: TGTGCCAGCAGCTTAACCCCTAGCGGGAGACTGAATGAGCAGTTCTTC. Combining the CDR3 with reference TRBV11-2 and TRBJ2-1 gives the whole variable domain EAGVAQSPRYKIIEKRQSVAFWCNPISGHATLYWYQQILGQGPKLLIQFQNNGVVDDSQLPKDRFSAERLKGVDSTLKIQPAKLEDSAVYLCASSLTPSGRLNEQFFGPGTRLTVL.

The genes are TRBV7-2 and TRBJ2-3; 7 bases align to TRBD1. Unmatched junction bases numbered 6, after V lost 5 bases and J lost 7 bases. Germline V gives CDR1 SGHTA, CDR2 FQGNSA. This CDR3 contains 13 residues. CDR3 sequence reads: CASSPGTANTQYF. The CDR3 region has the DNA TGTGCCAGCAGCCCCGGGACAGCTAATACGCAGTATTTT.

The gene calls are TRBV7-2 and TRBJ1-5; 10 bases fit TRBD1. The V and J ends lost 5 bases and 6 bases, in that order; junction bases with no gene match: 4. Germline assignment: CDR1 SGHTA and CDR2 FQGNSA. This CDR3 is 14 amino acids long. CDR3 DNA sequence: TGTGCCAGCAGCATCGACAGGGGGCGTCAGCCCCAGCATTTT. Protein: CASSIDRGRQPQHF. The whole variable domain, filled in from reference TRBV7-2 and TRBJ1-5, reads GAGVSQSPSNKVTEKGKDVELRCDPISGHTALYWYRQSLGQGLEFLIYFQGNSAPDKSGLPSDRFSAERTGGSVSTLTIQRTQQEDSAVYLCASSIDRGRQPQHFGDGTRLSIL.

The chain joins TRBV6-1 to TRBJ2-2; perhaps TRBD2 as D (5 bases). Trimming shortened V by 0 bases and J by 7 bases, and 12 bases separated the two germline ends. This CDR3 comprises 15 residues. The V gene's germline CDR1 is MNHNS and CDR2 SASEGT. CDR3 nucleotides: TGTGCCAGCAGTGAAGCCGGGATATCAAGCGGGGAGCTGTTTTTT. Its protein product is CASSEAGISSGELFF.

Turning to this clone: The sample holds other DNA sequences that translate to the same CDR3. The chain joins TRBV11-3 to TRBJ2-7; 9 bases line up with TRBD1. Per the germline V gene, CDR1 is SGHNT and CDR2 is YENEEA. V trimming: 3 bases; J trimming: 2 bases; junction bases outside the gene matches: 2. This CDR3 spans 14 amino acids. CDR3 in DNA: TGTGCCAGCAGCTTGGGACAGGGACCCTACGAGCAGTACTTC. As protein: CASSLGQGPYEQYF.

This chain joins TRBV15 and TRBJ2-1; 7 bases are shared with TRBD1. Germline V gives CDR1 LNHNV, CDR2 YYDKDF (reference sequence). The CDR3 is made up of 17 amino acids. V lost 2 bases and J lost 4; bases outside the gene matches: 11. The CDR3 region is CATSRHKPGQLYNEQFF. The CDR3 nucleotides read TGTGCCACCAGCAGACATAAGCCGGGACAGTTATACAATGAGCAGTTCTTC.

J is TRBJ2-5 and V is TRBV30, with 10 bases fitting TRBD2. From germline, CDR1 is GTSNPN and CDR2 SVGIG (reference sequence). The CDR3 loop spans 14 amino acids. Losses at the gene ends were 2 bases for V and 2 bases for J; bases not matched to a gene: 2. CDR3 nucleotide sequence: TGTGCCTGGAGTCGGACTAGCGGTCAAGAGACCCAGTACTTC. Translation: CAWSRTSGQETQYF.

CDR3 nucleotides: TGTGCCAGCAGCCCCGGGACAGGGCTGAATTCCTACGAGCAGTACTTC. This encodes CASSPGTGLNSYEQYF. The rearrangement uses TRBV5-6 and TRBJ2-7, with 9 bases that match TRBD1. The V and J ends lost 4 bases and 1 base, in that order; junction bases with no gene match: 9. The CDR3 is 16 amino acids. In germline, CDR1 is SGHDT, CDR2 YYEEEE. The whole variable domain, filled in from reference TRBV5-6 and TRBJ2-7, reads DAGVTQSPTHLIKTRGQQVTLRCSPKSGHDTVSWYQQALGQGPQFIFQYYEEEERQRGNFPDRFSGHQFPNYSSELNVNALLLGDSALYLCASSPGTGLNSYEQYFGPGTRLTVT.

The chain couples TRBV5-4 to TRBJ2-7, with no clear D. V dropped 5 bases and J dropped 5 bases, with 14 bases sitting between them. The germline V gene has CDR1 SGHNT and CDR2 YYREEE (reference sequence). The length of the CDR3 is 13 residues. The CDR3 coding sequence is TGTGCCAGCAGTCGTCCTGGTGAGAACGAGCAGTACTTC. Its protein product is CASSRPGENEQYF.

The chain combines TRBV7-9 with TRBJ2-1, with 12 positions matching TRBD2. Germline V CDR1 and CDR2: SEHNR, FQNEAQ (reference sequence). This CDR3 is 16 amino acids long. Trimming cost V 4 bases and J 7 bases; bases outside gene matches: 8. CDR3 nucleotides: TGTGCCAGCAGCTCCCCTCTAGCGGGAGGGATGAATGAGCAGTTCTTC. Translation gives CASSSPLAGGMNEQFF.

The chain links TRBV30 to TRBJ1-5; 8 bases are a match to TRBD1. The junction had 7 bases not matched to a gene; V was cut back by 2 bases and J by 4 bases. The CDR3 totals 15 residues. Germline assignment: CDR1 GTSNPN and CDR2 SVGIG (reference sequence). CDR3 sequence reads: CAWSSETGVNQPQHF. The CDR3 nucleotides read TGTGCCTGGAGTTCCGAGACAGGGGTGAATCAGCCCCAGCATTTT.

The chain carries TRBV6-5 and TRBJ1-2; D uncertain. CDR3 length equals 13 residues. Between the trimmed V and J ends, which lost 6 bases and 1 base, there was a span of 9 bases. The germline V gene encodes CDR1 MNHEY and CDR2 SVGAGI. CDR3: CASRRSGNYGYTF. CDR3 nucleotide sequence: TGTGCCAGCAGACGGTCGGGTAACTATGGCTACACCTTC.

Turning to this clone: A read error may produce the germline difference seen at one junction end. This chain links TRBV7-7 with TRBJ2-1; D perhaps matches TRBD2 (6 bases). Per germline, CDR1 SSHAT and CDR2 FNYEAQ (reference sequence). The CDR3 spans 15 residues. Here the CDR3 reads CASSPDVGTPNEQFF. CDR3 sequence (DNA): TGTGCTAGCAGCCCGGACGTCGGGACTCCCAATGAGCAGTTCTTC.

The CDR3 loop is CASSQEIPGNGGEQYF. For the CDR3, the DNA is TGTGCCAGCAGCCAAGAAATACCGGGAAACGGGGGGGAGCAGTACTTC. This chain links TRBV3-1 (or the pseudogene TRBV3-2) with TRBJ2-7, with 7 bases fitting TRBD2. This CDR3 has 16 residues. Germline V gene sequence: CDR1 LGHDT, CDR2 YNNKEL (reference sequence). The V gene end was trimmed by 0 bases and the J gene end by 7 bases; junction bases not matched to a gene: 12.

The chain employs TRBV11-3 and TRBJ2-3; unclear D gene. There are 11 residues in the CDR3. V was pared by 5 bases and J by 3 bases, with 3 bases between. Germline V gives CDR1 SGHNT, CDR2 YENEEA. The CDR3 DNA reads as TGTGCCAGCAGCCTAACAGATACGCAGTATTTT. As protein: CASSLTDTQYF.

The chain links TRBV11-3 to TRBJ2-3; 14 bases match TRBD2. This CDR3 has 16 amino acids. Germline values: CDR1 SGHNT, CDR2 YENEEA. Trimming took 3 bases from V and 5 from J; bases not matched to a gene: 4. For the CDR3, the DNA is TGTGCCAGCAGCTTGGGACTAGCGGGAGCCGAAGATACGCAGTATTTT. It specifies CASSLGLAGAEDTQYF. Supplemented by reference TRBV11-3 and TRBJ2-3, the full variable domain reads EAGVVQSPRYKIIEKKQPVAFWCNPISGHNTLYWYLQNLGQGPELLIRYENEEAVDDSQLPKDRFSAERLKGVDSTLKIQPAELGDSAVYLCASSLGLAGAEDTQYFGPGTRLTVL.

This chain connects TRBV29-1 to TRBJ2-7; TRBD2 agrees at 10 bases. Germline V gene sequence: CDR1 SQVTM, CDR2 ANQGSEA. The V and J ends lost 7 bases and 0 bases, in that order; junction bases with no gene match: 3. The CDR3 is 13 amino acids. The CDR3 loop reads CSAASGSSYEQYF. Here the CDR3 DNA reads TGCAGCGCCGCTAGCGGGAGCTCCTACGAGCAGTACTTC.

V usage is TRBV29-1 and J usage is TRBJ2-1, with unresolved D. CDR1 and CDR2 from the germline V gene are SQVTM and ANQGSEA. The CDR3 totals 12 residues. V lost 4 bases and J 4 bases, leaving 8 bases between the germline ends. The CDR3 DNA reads TGCAGCGTTGCAGACGGTTACAATGAGCAGTTCTTC. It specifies CSVADGYNEQFF.

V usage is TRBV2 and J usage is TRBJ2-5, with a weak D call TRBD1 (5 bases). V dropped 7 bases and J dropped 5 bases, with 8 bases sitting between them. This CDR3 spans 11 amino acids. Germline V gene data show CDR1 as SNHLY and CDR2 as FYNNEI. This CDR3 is CASMSGETQYF. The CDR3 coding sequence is TGTGCCAGCATGTCAGGGGAGACCCAGTACTTC.

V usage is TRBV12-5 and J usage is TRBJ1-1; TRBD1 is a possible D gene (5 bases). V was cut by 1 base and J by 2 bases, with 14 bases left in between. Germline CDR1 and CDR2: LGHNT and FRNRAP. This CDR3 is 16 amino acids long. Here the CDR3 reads CASGLAHGAGNTEAFF. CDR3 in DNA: TGTGCTAGTGGTTTGGCCCATGGGGCCGGTAACACTGAAGCTTTCTTT. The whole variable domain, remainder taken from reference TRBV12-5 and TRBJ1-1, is DARVTQTPRHKVTEMGQEVTMRCQPILGHNTVFWYRQTMMQGLELLAYFRNRAPLDDSGMPKDRFSAEMPDATLATLKIQPSEPRDSAVYFCASGLAHGAGNTEAFFGQGTRLTVV.

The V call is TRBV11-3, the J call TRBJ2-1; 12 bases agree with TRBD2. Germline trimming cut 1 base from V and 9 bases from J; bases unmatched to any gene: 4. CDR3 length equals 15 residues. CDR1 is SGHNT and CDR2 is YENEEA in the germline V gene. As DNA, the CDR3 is TGTGCCAGCAGCTTAGGGGGACTAGCGGGCGGTGAGCAGTTCTTC. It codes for CASSLGGLAGGEQFF.

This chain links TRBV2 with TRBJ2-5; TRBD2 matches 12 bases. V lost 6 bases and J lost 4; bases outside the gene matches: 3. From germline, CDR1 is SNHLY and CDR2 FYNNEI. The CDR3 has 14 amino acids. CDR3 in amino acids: CASSGLAGRETQYF. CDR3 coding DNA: TGTGCCAGCAGCGGACTAGCGGGAAGAGAGACCCAGTACTTC. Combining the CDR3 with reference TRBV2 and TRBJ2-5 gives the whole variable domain EPEVTQTPSHQVTQMGQEVILRCVPISNHLYFYWYRQILGQKVEFLVSFYNNEISEKSEIFDDQFSVERPDGSNFTLKIRSTKLEDSAMYFCASSGLAGRETQYFGPGTRLLVL.

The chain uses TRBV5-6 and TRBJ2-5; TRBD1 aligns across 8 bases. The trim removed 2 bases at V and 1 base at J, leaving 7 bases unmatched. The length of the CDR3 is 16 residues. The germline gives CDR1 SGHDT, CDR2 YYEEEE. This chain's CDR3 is CASSFGQGLSQETQYF. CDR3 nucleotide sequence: TGTGCCAGCAGCTTCGGACAGGGCCTATCCCAAGAGACCCAGTACTTC.

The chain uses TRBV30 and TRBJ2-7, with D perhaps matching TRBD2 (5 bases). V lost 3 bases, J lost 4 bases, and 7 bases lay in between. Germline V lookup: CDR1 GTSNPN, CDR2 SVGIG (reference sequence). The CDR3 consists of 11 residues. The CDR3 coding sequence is TGTGCCTGGAGCACGGGATACGAGCAGTACTTC. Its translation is CAWSTGYEQYF.

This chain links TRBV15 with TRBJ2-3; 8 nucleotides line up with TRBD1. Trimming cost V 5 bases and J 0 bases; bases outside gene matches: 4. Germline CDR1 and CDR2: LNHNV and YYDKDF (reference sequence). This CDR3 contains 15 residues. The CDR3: CATSQGQGSTDTQYF. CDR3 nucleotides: TGTGCCACCAGCCAAGGACAGGGTAGCACAGATACGCAGTATTTT. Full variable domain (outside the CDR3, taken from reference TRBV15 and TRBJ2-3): DAMVIQNPRYQVTQFGKPVTLSCSQTLNHNVMYWYQQKSSQAPKLLFHYYDKDFNNEADTPDNFQSRRPNTSFCFLDIRSPGLGDTAMYLCATSQGQGSTDTQYFGPGTRLTVL.

CDR3 bases: TGTGCCAGCAGCTTAGACCAGGGGTTCCCCTACGAGCAGTACTTC. Translating it yields CASSLDQGFPYEQYF. The rearrangement links TRBV11-3 to TRBJ2-7, with D maybe TRBD1 (6 bases). V was cut by 0 bases and J by 2 bases, with 11 bases left in between. This CDR3 comprises 15 residues. Germline values: CDR1 SGHNT, CDR2 YENEEA.

In DNA form, the CDR3 reads TGTGCCAGCAGTTACTCGCTAGCGGGGGGCTCCTACAATGAGCAGTTCTTC. Residues: CASSYSLAGGSYNEQFF. This chain joins TRBV6-2 or TRBV6-3 and TRBJ2-1; 11 bases are shared with TRBD2. Germline V gene lookup returns CDR1 MNHEY and CDR2 SVGEGT. Unmatched junction bases numbered 1, after V lost 0 bases and J lost 0 bases. The CDR3 sequence is 17 residues long.

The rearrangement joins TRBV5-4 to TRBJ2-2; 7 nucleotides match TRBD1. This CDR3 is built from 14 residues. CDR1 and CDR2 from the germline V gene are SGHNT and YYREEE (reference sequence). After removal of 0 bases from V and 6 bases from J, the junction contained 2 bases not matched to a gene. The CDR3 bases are TGTGCCAGCAGCTTGGGGCAGGGGGCCGGGGAGCTGTTTTTT. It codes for CASSLGQGAGELFF.